The T cell receptor beta chain under discussion was sequenced for a study of control samples from healthy donors and cancer patients (dated by TCRdb to 2019 to 2021). CDR1 MNHEY and CDR2 SMNVEV are derived from the germline V gene (reference sequence). Its CDR3 holds 18 amino acids, cysteine through phenylalanine. Only CDR3 DNA is held: 54 bases, read in frame from base 1. V is pruned by 5 bases and J by 4 bases, leaving 15 bases of the junction without a gene match. The library was generated by the immunoSEQ multiplex PCR assay. TCRdb took this table from immuneACCESS and kept in-frame rearrangements with V and J called. Such tables lack part of the clones; where checked against another copy, unresolved V genes explain under half of the gap, and the rest is unexplained. This sample holds roughly 120,000 clones; roughly 92% were observed only once. The ten largest clones add up to 2.6% of the sample.

With regard to this clone: The specificity of this receptor is unknown. No base quality values were provided; no much bigger clone lies one nucleotide off.

The sequence links TRBV27 to TRBJ1-5; the central 9 bases match TRBD1. Material for sequencing was blood. This clonotype was obtained from a man aged 25 to 45 in good health. The DNA is as follows: TGTGCCAGCAGTCCAGGACTGGGACAGGGTATGGGAAATCAGCCCCAGCATTTT. Translated, this is CASSPGLGQGMGNQPQHF.